Sequencing of this TCR beta chain was carried out in a study of glioma-infiltrating T cells after dendritic cell vaccination. Notes on this clone: This CDR3 is also generated by other DNA sequences in the sample.

PBMC were collected before vaccination, two weeks after the third vaccination, and at progression. TCRB CDR3 was amplified from 2 ug genomic DNA or less. The primer mix had 60 V beta and 13 J beta primers. Data came from immunoSEQ multiplex PCR; TCRdb stores just in-frame clones and leaves some out. The sample lists about 82,000 clones; around nine tenths were seen once. Source: blood, taken before dendritic cell vaccination. The TCR was taken from a human donor with glioblastoma.

The CDR3 nucleotides are TGTGCCAGCAGCTTAGGCGGGTACGGAAACACCATATATTTT. Its translation: CASSLGGYGNTIYF. This chain links TRBV11-2 with TRBJ1-3; no reliable D call. Trimming pared 1 base from V and 4 bases from J, leaving 8 bases between. This CDR3 has 14 residues. In germline, CDR1 is SGHAT, CDR2 FQNNGV.